This TCR beta chain was obtained from a study of graft-versus-host responses after intestinal transplantation. The table came from immunoSEQ multiplex PCR; TCRdb's copy has only in-frame clones and leaves some out. The table shows roughly 97,000 clones, with 90% to 95% occurring only once. Findings and caveats of the study: The presence of high graft-versus-host to host-versus-graft clonal ratios in allografts characterized patients with graft-donor T cell macrochimerism.

With regard to this clone: Its antigen is not identified.

The germline V and J ends were trimmed by 2 bases and 1 base, with 8 bases remaining between them. Germline V CDR1 and CDR2: SNHLY, FYNNEI. The CDR3 is 14 residues long. Here the sequenced sample was unstimulated CD4+ T cells sorted from spleen or lymph node cells, taken before transplant. The chain has TRBV2 and TRBJ1-1, with a possible D match to TRBD1 (5 bases). The TCR sequence derives from a human donor who was the organ donor for an intestinal transplant. The CDR3 reads CASSEQRGNTEAFF. For the CDR3, the DNA is TGTGCCAGCAGTGAACAAAGGGGGAACACTGAAGCTTTCTTT.